This paragraph covers one T cell receptor (beta chain) sequence. Its cognate antigen has yet to be identified. The sample holds no much larger clone one base away, and base qualities are not on file. The immunoSEQ multiplex PCR, with forward primers for 54 TRBV segments and reverse primers for 13 TRBJ segments, was used to amplify TCRB CDR3 regions. For pre-culture CD4+ samples, sequencing was done at deep resolution with a target of some 200,000 T cell genomes. Sequencing of the amplicons on an Illumina HiSeq System generated 87 bp reads spanning the CDR3. Under the source paper's analysis protocol: PCR and sequencing errors in the reads were corrected, and alignment to IMGT reference sequences was used to define CDR3 regions. Template and unique rearrangement counts were estimated using synthetic template pools. Clonality was computed as 1 minus Pielou's evenness. Richness was estimated with the Daley-Smith estimator. Morisita's index was used to measure repertoire overlap. Clones present in cultured samples but not detected in the pre-culture repertoire of the same donor were defined as low-abundance clones. The table comes from immuneACCESS by way of TCRdb, which keeps in-frame sequences with V and J called. Part of the clones is missing from these tables; in studies checked, under half for an unresolved V gene and the rest for unknown reasons. From that table come the V and J calls and clone size; the DNA was used to work out D and trimming. The sample yields about 110,000 clones; about 92% were counted once. The top ten clones comprise approximately 0.29% of the sample.

These data originate in a study of T cell repertoires and HLA-DP antigens (dated by TCRdb to the late 2010s). Looking at the study overall: The study used an in vitro model of CD4+ T cell alloreactivity against allogeneic HLA-DP presented by transduced HeLa cells. One alloantigen differed from self by one peptide-binding groove amino acid, whereas the other differed by ten, modelling structurally similar versus dissimilar alloantigens. Of the three donors, two were male and one was female, and their ages ranged from the 18-to-29 age band up to the 60-to-69 age band. The average DNA input was roughly 0.2 ug for sorted CD137+CD4+ samples versus approximately 1,200 ng for pre-culture CD4+ samples.

Magnetic bead negative selection was used to isolate untouched CD4+ T cells from Ficoll-separated PBMC, with purity averaging almost 98%. Using magnetic beads, untouched CD4+ T cells were isolated from Ficoll-separated PBMC at 95% to 98% purity, with only negligible CD8+ contamination. Peripheral blood mononuclear cells were supplied by the buffy coats of three healthy blood donors, who served as the study donors. Each of the three donors was CMV seronegative. Genomic DNA was extracted with the DNeasy Blood & Tissue Kit. For each subject, genomic DNA from sorted CD137+CD4+ cells and from pre-culture CD4+ baseline samples underwent TCRB sequencing. Results the study describes overall, beyond this receptor: Clonality of sorted CD137+ cells was similar against both alloantigens (about 0.39) and much higher than in pre-culture samples (roughly 0.038). Limitations were identified as the inclusion of only three donors, the use of a non-physiological HeLa antigen-presenting system, and the use of total CD4+ responder cells. An average cumulative frequency of roughly 35% against one allele and 50.6% against the other was found for clones undetected before culture. Separate analysis of naive and memory CD4+ repertoires was not performed.

The CDR3, from cysteine to phenylalanine, totals 14 residues. Only CDR3 DNA is held: 42 bases, read in frame from base 1. CDR1 and CDR2 are read off the germline V gene as KGHSH and LQKENI. The germline V end is reduced by 5 bases and the J end by 10 bases; junction bases left unmatched: 8. This sequence was found in a woman between 18 and 30 years old in good health and CMV-seronegative. Sequences were obtained from CD4+ T cells from PBMCs. The sequence is built from TRBV18 and TRBJ1-6, and TRBD1 aligns with 7 junction nucleotides. The CDR3 in this case is CASSSSRGESPLHF. The DNA sequence is as follows: TGTGCCAGCTCATCTTCCAGGGGGGAGTCACCCCTCCACTTT.